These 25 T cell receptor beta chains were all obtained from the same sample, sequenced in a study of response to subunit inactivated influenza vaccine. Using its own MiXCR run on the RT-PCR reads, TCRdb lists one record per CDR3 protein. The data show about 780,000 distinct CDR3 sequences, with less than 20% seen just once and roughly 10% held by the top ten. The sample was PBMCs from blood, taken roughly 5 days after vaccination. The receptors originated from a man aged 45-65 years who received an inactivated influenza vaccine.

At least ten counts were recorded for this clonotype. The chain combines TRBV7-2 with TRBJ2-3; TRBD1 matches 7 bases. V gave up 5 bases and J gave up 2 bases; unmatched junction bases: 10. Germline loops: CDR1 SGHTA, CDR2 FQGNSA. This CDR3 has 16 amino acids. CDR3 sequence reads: CASSRLPGQLTDTQYF. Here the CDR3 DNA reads TGTGCCAGCAGCCGATTGCCGGGACAGCTCACAGATACGCAGTATTTT. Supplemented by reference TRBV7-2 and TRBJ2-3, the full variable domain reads GAGVSQSPSNKVTEKGKDVELRCDPISGHTALYWYRQSLGQGLEFLIYFQGNSAPDKSGLPSDRFSAERTGGSVSTLTIQRTQQEDSAVYLCASSRLPGQLTDTQYFGPGTRLTVL.

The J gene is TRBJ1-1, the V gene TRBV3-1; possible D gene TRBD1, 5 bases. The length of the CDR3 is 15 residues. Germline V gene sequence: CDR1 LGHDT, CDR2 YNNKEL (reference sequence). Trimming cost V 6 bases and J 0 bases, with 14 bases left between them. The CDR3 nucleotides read TGTGCCAGCAGTTCCGGACACGGTTTGAACACTGAAGCTTTCTTT. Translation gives CASSSGHGLNTEAFF.

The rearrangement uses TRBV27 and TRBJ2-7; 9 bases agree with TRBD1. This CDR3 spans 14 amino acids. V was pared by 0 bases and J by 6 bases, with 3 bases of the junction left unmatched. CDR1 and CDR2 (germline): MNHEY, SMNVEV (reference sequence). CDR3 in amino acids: CASSLSGTGLEQYF. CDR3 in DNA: TGTGCCAGCAGTTTATCCGGGACAGGGCTCGAGCAGTACTTC.

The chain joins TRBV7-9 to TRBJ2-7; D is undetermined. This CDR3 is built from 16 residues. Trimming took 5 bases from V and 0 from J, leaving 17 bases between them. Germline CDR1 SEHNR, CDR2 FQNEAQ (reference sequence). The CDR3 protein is CASSIQTPSLSYEQYF. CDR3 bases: TGTGCCAGCAGCATACAAACACCATCCCTCTCCTACGAGCAGTACTTC.

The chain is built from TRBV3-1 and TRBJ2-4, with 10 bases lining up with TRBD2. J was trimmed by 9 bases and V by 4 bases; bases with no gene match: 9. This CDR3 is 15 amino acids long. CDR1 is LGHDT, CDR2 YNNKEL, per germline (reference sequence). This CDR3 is CASSRQRGGRAIQYF. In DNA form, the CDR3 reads TGTGCCAGCAGCCGGCAGCGGGGGGGCCGAGCCATTCAGTACTTC.

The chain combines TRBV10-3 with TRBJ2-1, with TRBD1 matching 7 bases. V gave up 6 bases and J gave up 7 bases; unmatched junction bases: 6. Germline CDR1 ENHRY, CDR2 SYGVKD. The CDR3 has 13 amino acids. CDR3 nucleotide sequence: TGTGCCATCAGCCCGACAGGGTTGAATGAGCAGTTCTTC. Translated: CAISPTGLNEQFF.

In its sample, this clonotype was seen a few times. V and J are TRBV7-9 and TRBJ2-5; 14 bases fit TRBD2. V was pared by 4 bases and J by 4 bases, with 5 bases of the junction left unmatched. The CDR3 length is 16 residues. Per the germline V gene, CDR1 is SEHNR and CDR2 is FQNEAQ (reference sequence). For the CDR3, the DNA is TGTGCCAGCAGCTCGACTAGCGGGAGGGCCGGAGAGACCCAGTACTTC. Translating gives CASSSTSGRAGETQYF.

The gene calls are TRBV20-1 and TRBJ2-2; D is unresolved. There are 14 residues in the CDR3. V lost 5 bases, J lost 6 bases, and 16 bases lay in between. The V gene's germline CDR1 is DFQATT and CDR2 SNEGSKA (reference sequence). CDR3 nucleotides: TGCAGTGCTCCTCGTGTCGCAGGCGCCGGGGAGCTGTTTTTT. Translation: CSAPRVAGAGELFF.

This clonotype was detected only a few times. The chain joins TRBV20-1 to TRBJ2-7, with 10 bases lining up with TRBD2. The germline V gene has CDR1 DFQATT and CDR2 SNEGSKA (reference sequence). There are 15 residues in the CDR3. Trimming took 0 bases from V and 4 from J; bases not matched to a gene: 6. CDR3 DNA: TGCAGTGCTAGAGATCTGCTAGCGGGAGAATACGAGCAGTACTTC. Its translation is CSARDLLAGEYEQYF.

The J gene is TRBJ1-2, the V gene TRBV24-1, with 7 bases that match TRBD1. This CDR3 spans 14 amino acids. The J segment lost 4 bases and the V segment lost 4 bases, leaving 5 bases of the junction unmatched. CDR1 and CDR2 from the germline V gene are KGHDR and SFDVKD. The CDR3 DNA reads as TGTGCCACCAGTGACCGTGACAGGGCCTATGGCTACACCTTC. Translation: CATSDRDRAYGYTF.

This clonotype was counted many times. The CDR3 is CSVSRGDNQPQHF. For the CDR3, the DNA is TGCAGCGTTAGCAGGGGAGACAATCAGCCCCAGCATTTT. The V gene is TRBV29-1, the J gene TRBJ1-5, with a tentative D call TRBD1 (6 bases). The length of the CDR3 is 13 residues. Trimming removed 5 bases at V and 3 bases at J, with 11 bases between. Germline lookup yields CDR1 SQVTM and CDR2 ANQGSEA. Full variable domain (remainder filled in from reference TRBV29-1 and TRBJ1-5): SAVISQKPSRDICQRGTSLTIQCQVDSQVTMMFWYRQQPGQSLTLIATANQGSEATYESGFVIDKFPISRPNLTFSTLTVSNMSPEDSSIYLCSVSRGDNQPQHFGDGTRLSIL.

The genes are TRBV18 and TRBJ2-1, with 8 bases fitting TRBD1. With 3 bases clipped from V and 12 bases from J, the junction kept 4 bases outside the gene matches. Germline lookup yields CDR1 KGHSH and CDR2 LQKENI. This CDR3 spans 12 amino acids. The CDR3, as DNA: TGTGCCAGCTCACCCGACGGGACAGGGCAGTTCTTC. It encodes CASSPDGTGQFF.

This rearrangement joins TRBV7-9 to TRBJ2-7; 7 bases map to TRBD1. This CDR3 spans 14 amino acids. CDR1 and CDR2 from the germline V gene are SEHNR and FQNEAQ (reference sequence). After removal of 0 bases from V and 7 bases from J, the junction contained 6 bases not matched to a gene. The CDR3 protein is CASSLADRRWEQYF. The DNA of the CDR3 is TGTGCCAGCAGCTTAGCGGACAGGAGATGGGAGCAGTACTTC.

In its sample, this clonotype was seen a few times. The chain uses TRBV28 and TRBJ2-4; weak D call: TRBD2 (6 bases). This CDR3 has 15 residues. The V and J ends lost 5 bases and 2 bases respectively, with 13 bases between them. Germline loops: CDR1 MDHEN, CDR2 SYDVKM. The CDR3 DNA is TGTGCCAGCAGTCCGCCGGGACTGTCCAAAAACATTCAGTACTTC. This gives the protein CASSPPGLSKNIQYF. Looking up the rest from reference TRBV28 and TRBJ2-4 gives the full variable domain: DVKVTQSSRYLVKRTGEKVFLECVQDMDHENMFWYRQDPGLGLRLIYFSYDVKMKEKGDIPEGYSVSREKKERFSLILESASTNQTSMYLCASSPPGLSKNIQYFGAGTRLSVL.

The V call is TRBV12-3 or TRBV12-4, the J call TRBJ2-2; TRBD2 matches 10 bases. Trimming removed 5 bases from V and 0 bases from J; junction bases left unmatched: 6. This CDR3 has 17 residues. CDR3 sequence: CASSTGLALTNTGELFF. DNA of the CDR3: TGTGCCAGCAGTACGGGACTAGCGCTTACGAACACCGGGGAGCTGTTTTTT.

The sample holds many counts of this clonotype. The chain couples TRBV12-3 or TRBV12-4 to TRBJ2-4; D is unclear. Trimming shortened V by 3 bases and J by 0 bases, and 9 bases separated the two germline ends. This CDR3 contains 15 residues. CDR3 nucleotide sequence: TGTGCCAGCAGTTTTGGCAGCTTAGCCAAAAACATTCAGTACTTC. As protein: CASSFGSLAKNIQYF.

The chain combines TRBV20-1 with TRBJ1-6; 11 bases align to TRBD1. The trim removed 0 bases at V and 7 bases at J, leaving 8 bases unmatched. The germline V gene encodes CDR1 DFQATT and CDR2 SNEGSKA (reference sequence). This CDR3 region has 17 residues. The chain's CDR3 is CSARDLGQGAWNSPLHF. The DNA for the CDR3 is TGCAGTGCTAGAGATCTCGGACAGGGGGCTTGGAATTCACCCCTCCACTTT.

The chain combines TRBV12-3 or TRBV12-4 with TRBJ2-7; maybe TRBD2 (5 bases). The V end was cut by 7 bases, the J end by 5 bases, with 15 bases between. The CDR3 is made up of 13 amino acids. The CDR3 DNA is TGTGCCAGCAACCTTGTGGGAGCCCACGAGCAGTACTTC. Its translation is CASNLVGAHEQYF.

The CDR3 DNA follows: TGTGCCAGCAGCTTAGTCGCGACAGGGAATCAGCCCCAGCATTTT. Amino acids: CASSLVATGNQPQHF. The V gene is TRBV7-2, the J gene TRBJ1-5; TRBD1 matches 7 bases. Germline trimming cut 1 base from V and 4 bases from J; bases unmatched to any gene: 4. Germline V CDR1 and CDR2: SGHTA, FQGNSA. The length of the CDR3 is 15 residues.

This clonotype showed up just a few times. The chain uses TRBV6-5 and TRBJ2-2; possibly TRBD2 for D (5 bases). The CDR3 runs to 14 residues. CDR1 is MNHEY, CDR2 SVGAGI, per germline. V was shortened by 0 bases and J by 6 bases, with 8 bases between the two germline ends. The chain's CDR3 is CASSYSGEPGELFF. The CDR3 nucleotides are TGTGCCAGCAGTTACTCTGGGGAGCCCGGGGAGCTGTTTTTT.

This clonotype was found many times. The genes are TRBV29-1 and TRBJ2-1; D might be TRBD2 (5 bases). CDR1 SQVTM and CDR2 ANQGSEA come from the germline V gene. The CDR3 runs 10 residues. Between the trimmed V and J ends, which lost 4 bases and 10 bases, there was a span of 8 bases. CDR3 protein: CSVVRGEQFF. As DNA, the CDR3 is TGCAGCGTTGTTCGAGGGGAGCAGTTCTTC.

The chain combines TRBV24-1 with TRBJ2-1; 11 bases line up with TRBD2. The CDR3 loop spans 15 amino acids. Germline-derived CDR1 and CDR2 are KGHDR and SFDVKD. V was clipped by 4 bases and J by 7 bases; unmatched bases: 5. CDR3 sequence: CATSDGSGRVNEQFF. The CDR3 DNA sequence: TGTGCCACCAGTGACGGTAGCGGGAGGGTTAATGAGCAGTTCTTC.

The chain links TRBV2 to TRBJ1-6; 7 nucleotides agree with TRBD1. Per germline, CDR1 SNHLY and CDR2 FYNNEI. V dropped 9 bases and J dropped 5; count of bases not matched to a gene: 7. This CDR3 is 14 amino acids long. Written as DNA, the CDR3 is TGTGCCAGTCAGCAGGGGGACAATAATTCACCCCTCCACTTT. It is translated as CASQQGDNNSPLHF.

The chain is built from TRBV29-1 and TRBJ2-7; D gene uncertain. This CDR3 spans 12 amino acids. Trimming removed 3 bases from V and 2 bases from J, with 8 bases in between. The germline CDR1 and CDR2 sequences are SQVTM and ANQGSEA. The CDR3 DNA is TGCAGCGTTGAGGGTACAACCTACGAGCAGTACTTC. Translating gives CSVEGTTYEQYF.

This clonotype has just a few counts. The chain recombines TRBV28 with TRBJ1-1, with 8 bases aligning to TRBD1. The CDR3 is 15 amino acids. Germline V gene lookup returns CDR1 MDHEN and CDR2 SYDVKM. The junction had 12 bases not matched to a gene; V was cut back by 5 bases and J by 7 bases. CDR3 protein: CASSTYRGGGGEAFF. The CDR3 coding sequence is TGTGCCAGCAGTACCTACAGGGGGGGGGGCGGTGAAGCTTTCTTT.